Listed below are T cell receptor beta chains from one sample, sequenced in a study of blood T cell repertoires in COVID-19. Repertoires were generated with immunoSEQ multiplex PCR, while TCRdb's copy carries only in-frame clones and drops some. The table shows some 200,000 clones, with approximately 90% occurring only once. The sequencing input was peripheral blood. These receptors came from a man in his fifties with acute or convalescent COVID-19. Each CDR3 is given with its conserved first and last residue. The D gene is left open where the match is weak. A row's size may be missing; if present it is once, few, many or a size class.

>TRBV2|once|TRBJ2-2|TRBD1
CASIGDRDTGELFF
TGTGCCAGCATCGGGGACAGGGACACCGGGGAGCTGTTTTTT
>TRBV30|.|TRBJ1-5|.
CAWSPGSAGNQPQHF
TGTGCCTGGAGTCCCGGATCGGCAGGGAATCAGCCCCAGCATTTT
>TRBV27|.|TRBJ2-7|TRBD2
CASSPREGYEQYF
TGTGCCAGCAGTCCCCGGGAGGGATACGAGCAGTACTTC
>TRBV29-1|.|TRBJ1-6|TRBD1
CSVGQGQANSPLHF
TGCAGCGTTGGGCAAGGACAGGCTAATTCACCCCTCCACTTT
>TRBV9|few|TRBJ1-6|TRBD1
CASSVGTGVSPLHF
TGTGCCAGCAGCGTCGGGACAGGGGTTTCACCCCTCCACTTT
>TRBV13|.|TRBJ2-5|TRBD2
CASSGLGGQETQYF
TGTGCCAGCAGCGGGTTGGGGGGGCAAGAGACCCAGTACTTC
>TRBV5-4|.|TRBJ2-7|TRBD2
CASSPSLAGGPSYEQYF
TGTGCCAGCAGCCCCAGCCTAGCGGGAGGTCCCAGTTACGAGCAGTACTTC
>TRBV28|.|TRBJ1-2|.
CASSLGGYGYTF
TGTGCCAGCAGTTTAGGCGGGTATGGCTACACCTTC
>TRBV7-9|.|TRBJ1-5|.
CASSSQGPLHQPQHF
TGTGCCAGCAGCTCCCAGGGGCCGCTCCATCAGCCCCAGCATTTT
>TRBV11-2|.|TRBJ2-3|TRBD2
CASSLGWRGGGNTQYF
TGTGCCAGCAGCTTAGGGTGGCGGGGGGGCGGTAATACGCAGTATTTT
>TRBV5-1|.|TRBJ2-1|TRBD2
CASSVRTSQGEEQFF
TGCGCCAGCAGCGTCAGGACTAGCCAGGGTGAAGAGCAGTTCTTC
>TRBV29-1|.|TRBJ1-1|.
CSVERENTEAFF
TGCAGCGTTGAAAGAGAGAACACTGAAGCTTTCTTT